These T cell receptor beta chains were read from a single sample in a study of T-cell memory formation after mild COVID-19. TCRdb re-called the 5' RACE reads through MiXCR, storing one row per CDR3 protein. The data contain over 15,000 distinct CDR3 sequences, around 20% of them seen just once; the ten biggest clones take up 45% to 75%. Specimen: PBMCs or a T cell subset sorted from them (not recorded which). These TCRs come from a man younger than 30 who had mild COVID-19 (a few samples of this study predate the infection). Cell type and time point are not known. CDR3s leave out the opening cysteine and the closing phenylalanine or tryptophan. A D gene is named only where the DNA matches it firmly. Size is omitted from some rows. Given values are once, few, many or a class for expanded clones.

D gene	clone size	J gene	V gene	CDR3 protein
TRBD1	-	TRBJ1-1	TRBV20-1	RVTGGTEAF
TRBD2	many	TRBJ2-2	TRBV7-8	ASSLKPRENRSLTGELF
TRBD1	many	TRBJ1-1	TRBV24-1	ATSGQGVTEAF
TRBD1	many	TRBJ2-5	TRBV7-9	ASSLGDRGQETQY
-	many	TRBJ2-5	TRBV5-1	ASSPEGRLETQY
TRBD2	many	TRBJ2-5	TRBV2	ASILGGRQETQY
-	-	TRBJ1-2	TRBV18	ASSPGGQDASGYT
TRBD1	many	TRBJ1-5	TRBV19	ASRPGTGAPEPQH
-	-	TRBJ1-2	TRBV4-1	ASSDRKQLIYGYT
-	many	TRBJ2-5	TRBV7-9	ASSFGVKGETQY
-	few	TRBJ2-3	TRBV7-3	ASSLGVSGTDTQY
-	many	TRBJ1-6	TRBV7-3	ASSFRGGDSPLH
-	many	TRBJ2-2	TRBV10-3	AISESTPGQGALLYTGELF
TRBD2	many	TRBJ2-1	TRBV6-2/TRBV6-3	AASAGLAEYNEQF
-	-	TRBJ2-5	TRBV14	ASSLYRTAQETQY
TRBD2	-	TRBJ2-1	TRBV6-4	ARPDLAGVDNEQF
-	once	TRBJ2-2	TRBV7-8	ASTSQGQRVSGELF
TRBD2	few	TRBJ2-3	TRBV4-2	ASSQDRRLAGGPDTQY
TRBD2	-	TRBJ2-2	TRBV14	ASSQDRLAGNTGELF
TRBD2	-	TRBJ2-7	TRBV27	ASSISGSQNEQY
-	-	TRBJ2-7	TRBV7-9	ASNRRGAYEQY
-	many	TRBJ2-5	TRBV6-9	ASSPPGGKETQY
TRBD2	-	TRBJ2-1	TRBV27	ASSQTSGGAYNEQF
-	many	TRBJ2-7	TRBV7-2	ASSLAGAYEQY
-	-	TRBJ2-5	TRBV5-4	ASGDLFSGQETQY
-	many	TRBJ1-5	TRBV20-1	SAGTVQH
TRBD1	-	TRBJ2-5	TRBV29-1	SVTGQLQETQY
-	-	TRBJ2-7	TRBV12-3/TRBV12-4	ASNRQGGSYEQY
TRBD1	few	TRBJ2-7	TRBV6-5	ASSYDGRGLGEQY
-	many	TRBJ2-2	TRBV6-5	ASTYGSPGELF
TRBD1	-	TRBJ2-1	TRBV5-1	ASSLEEAGGGEQF
-	many	TRBJ2-7	TRBV12-3/TRBV12-4	ASSLKVFEQY
-	-	TRBJ2-7	TRBV7-6	ASSLGPDYPYEQY
-	many	TRBJ2-1	TRBV5-1	ASPLRRLYNEQF
-	few	TRBJ1-5	TRBV4-1	ASSLSWPGGTQPQH
TRBD2	many	TRBJ2-7	TRBV20-1	SARQRGTYEQY
-	many	TRBJ1-4	TRBV4-1	ASLNPGSGNEKLF
TRBD1	-	TRBJ1-2	TRBV7-9	ASSPPGQAYGYT
-	many	TRBJ2-7	TRBV27	ASSQWGDSYEQY
TRBD2	many	TRBJ2-1	TRBV23-1	ASSSGTSGECNEQF
TRBD1	few	TRBJ2-5	TRBV6-2/TRBV6-3	ASSYGTEETQY
TRBD1	many	TRBJ2-5	TRBV6-1	ASRGDRAQTQY
-	-	TRBJ1-2	TRBV27	ASSLSRQWGYYGYT
-	-	TRBJ1-2	TRBV6-4	ASSNTRDDGYT
TRBD1	few	TRBJ1-1	TRBV2	ASGETGGDTEAF
TRBD2	many	TRBJ2-5	TRBV6-5	ASSYRASGGQETQY
-	-	TRBJ1-5	TRBV7-2	ASSLAWGHQPQH
-	-	TRBJ1-1	TRBV3-1	ASSQARGWAF
-	few	TRBJ2-1	TRBV20-1	SARPGDQSYNEQF
-	many	TRBJ1-5	TRBV12-3/TRBV12-4	ASSDYSNQPQH
TRBD1	few	TRBJ1-6	TRBV7-9	ASSFETTGQAAYNSPLH
-	many	TRBJ2-1	TRBV21-1	ASSILAGYHNEQF
TRBD1	many	TRBJ2-3	TRBV7-2	ASSWPARQGEVDTQY
TRBD1	many	TRBJ1-1	TRBV7-3	ASSFTGAGSILNTEAF
TRBD2	many	TRBJ2-3	TRBV20-1	SALTGRGGADTQY
-	-	TRBJ1-2	TRBV6-2/TRBV6-3	ASKTGPSYGFT
-	few	TRBJ2-5	TRBV7-6	ASSLALGGETQY
TRBD2	many	TRBJ2-4	TRBV7-2	ASSLEGPIKRGKTKNIQY
TRBD2	many	TRBJ2-1	TRBV6-5	ASTDTSGGLNEQF